This TCR beta chain came from a study of blood T cell repertoires in COVID-19. Study as a whole: PBMCs, B-cell-depleted T cells, or T cells provided the cDNA or gDNA that made up the material.

The authors' processing: From reference gene primer amplification, estimates of nucleated cell counts were derived. Sequenced by immunoSEQ multiplex PCR; TCRdb stores in-frame clones only, minus some. V and J calls and clone size are given by that table; D and trimming were obtained from the DNA. This table has around 70,000 clones, 80% appearing once. There are 16 residues in the CDR3. J lost 2 bases, V lost 1 base, and 7 bases had no gene match. Germline CDR1 is SGHAT and CDR2 is FQNNGV. One Seattle source followed patients from active infection through their disease course. This TCR was recovered from a man between 45 and 60 years old with COVID-19, enrolled during active disease. The sequenced sample was peripheral blood. This rearrangement joins TRBV11-2 to TRBJ2-7; 8 positions match TRBD2. The CDR3 loop reads CASSLVVGRGAYEQYF. The CDR3 nucleotides read TGTGCCAGCAGCTTAGTCGTCGGGCGGGGGGCCTACGAGCAGTACTTC.